The 3 T cell receptor beta chains in this list originate from one sample, sequenced in a study of shared clonotypes between healthy human individuals. The data were produced by immunoSEQ multiplex PCR, yet TCRdb's version contains in-frame clones alone and is incomplete. The data contain over a million clones, 96% of them singletons. What was sequenced was naive CD4+ T cells sorted from blood. Subset noted: CD45RA+ positively selected. All receptors come from a man in his thirties or forties in good health.

V usage is TRBV4-3 and J usage is TRBJ2-2; tentative D call: TRBD2 (6 bases). The germline gives CDR1 LGHNA, CDR2 YSLEER. The CDR3 has 17 amino acids. Trimming left V 1 base short and J 0 bases short, with 12 bases between. This CDR3 is CASSQVAGPSNTGELFF. The CDR3 bases are TGCGCCAGCAGCCAAGTGGCGGGACCCTCGAACACCGGGGAGCTGTTTTTT.

The V gene is TRBV27, the J gene TRBJ1-2; TRBD1 agrees at 8 bases. From germline, CDR1 is MNHEY and CDR2 SMNVEV (reference sequence). The ends lost 5 bases at V and 4 bases at J; junction bases unmatched: 9. This CDR3 is 15 amino acids long. The CDR3 region is CASSPTLGTGYGYTF. CDR3 nucleotides: TGTGCCAGCAGTCCGACCCTCGGGACAGGCTATGGCTACACCTTC.

V gene TRBV9 combines with J gene TRBJ2-7; D remains unclear. Germline-derived CDR1 and CDR2 are SGDLS and YYNGEE. V was trimmed by 4 bases and J by 0 bases, leaving 11 bases between them. This CDR3 has 14 residues. The CDR3 coding sequence is TGTGCCAGCAGCCCGAGACATAACTCCTACGAGCAGTACTTC. Amino acid sequence: CASSPRHNSYEQYF.